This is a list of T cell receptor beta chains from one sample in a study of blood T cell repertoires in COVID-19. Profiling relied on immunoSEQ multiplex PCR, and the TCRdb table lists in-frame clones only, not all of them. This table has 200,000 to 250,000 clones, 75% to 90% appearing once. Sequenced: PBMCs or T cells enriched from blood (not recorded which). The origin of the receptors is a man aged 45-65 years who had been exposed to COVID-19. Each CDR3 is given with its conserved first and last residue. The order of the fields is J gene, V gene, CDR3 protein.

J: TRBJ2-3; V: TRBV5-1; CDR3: CASSPQGRGGTDTQYF
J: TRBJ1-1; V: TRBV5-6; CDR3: CASSLIGTEAFF
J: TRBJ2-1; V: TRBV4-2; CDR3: CASSQGRTSGGNEQFF
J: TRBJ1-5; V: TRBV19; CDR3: CASSGGANSNQPQHF
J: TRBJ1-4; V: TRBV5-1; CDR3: CASSPRPEATNEKLFF
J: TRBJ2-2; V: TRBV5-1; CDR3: CASSESTSILVRELFF
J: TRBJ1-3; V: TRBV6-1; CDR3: CASSDRAGNTIYF
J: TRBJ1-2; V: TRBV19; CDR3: CASTPLSNVYGYTF
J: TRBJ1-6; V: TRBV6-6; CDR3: CASSMGQMDSPLHF
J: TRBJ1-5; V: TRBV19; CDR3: CASSYDRDGNQPQHF
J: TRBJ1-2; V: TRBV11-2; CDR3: CASSLVVANYGYTF
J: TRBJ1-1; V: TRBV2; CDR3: CASSEQGNTEAFF
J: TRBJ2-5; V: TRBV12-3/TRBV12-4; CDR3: CASSRGGTETQYF
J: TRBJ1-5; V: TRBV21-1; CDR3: CASRHRRGLQGSVGQPQHF
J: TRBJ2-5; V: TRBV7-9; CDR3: CASSLGLAFGETQYF
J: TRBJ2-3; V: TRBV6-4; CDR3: CASSVLAGGHVDTQYF
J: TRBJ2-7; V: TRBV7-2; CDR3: CASSGTGFDEQYF
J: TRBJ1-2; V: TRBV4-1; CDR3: CASSLHQDRGYGYTF
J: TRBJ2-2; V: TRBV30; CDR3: CAWSTSGGVGELFF
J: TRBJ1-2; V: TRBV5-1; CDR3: CASSLGQTSNYGYTF
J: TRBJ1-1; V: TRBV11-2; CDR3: CASSPGTLNTEAFF
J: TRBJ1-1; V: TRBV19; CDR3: CASSTILPRQGYNTEAFF
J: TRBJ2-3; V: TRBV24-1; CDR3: CATGGGSYTDTQYF
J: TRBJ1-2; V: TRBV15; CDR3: CATSREDRIYGYTF
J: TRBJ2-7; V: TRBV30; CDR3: CAWDRGPPNYEQYF
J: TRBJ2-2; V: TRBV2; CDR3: CASSVKGARTAGELFF
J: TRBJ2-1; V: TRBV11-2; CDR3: CASSLDRASGRVGEQFF
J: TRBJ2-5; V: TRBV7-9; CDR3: CASSPGLAVQETQYF
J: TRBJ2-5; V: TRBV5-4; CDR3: CASSLVGRGETQYF
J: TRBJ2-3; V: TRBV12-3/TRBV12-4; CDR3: CASSFTRGDTQYF
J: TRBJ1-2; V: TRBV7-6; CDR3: CASSLAIGATPSF
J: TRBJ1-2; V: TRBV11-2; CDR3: CASSLEFRGNRSSGYTF
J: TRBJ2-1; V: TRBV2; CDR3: CASSPDRAGYNEQFF
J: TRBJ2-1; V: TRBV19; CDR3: CASSTPDIYNEQFF
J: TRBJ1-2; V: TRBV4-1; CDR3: CASSQDFFGDRGIDGYTF
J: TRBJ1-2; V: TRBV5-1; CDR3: CASSHRDRGDYGYTF
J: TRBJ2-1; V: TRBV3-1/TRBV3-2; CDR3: CASRGFSRDGQFF
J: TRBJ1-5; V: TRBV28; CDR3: CASSLFPGDNQPQHF
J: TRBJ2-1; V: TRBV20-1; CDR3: CSASKLAGGHNEQFF
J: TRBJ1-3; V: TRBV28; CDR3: CASSPQTGPYSGNTIYF
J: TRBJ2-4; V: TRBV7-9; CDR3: CASSSTGKGNIQYF
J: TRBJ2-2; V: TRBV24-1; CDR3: CTTSGDNTGELFF
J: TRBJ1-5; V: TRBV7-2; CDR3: CASSLVTGLSQPQHF